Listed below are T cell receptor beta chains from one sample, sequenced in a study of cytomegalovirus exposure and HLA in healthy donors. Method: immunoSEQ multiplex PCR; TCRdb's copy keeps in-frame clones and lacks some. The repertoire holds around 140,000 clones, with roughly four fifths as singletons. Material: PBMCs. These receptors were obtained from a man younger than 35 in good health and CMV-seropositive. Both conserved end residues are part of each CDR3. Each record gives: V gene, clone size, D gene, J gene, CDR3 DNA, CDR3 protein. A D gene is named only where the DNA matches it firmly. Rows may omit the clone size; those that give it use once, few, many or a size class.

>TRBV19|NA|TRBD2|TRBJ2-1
TGTGCCAGTAGACCGGGACTAGAAGACAATGAGCAGTTCTTC
CASRPGLEDNEQFF
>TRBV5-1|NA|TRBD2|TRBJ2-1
TGCGCCAGCAGCTTAGATCGGACTAGCGGGAGGCGAGAAAACAATGAGCAGTTCTTC
CASSLDRTSGRRENNEQFF
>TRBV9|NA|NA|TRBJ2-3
TGTGCCAGCAGCTTCCGGGGGGCTAGCACAGATACGCAGTATTTT
CASSFRGASTDTQYF
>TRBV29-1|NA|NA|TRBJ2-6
TGCAGCGTTGCCTATGGGGCCAACGTCCTGACTTTC
CSVAYGANVLTF
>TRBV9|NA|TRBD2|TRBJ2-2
TGTGCCAGCAGCGCCAGGACTAGCGGGACCACCGGGGAGCTGTTTTTT
CASSARTSGTTGELFF
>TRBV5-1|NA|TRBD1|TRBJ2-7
TGCGCCAGCAGCCGGGACAGGGGCTCCTACGAGCAGTACTTC
CASSRDRGSYEQYF
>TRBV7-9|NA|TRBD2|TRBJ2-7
TGTGCCAGCAGCTCCACGTGGACTAGCGAGGCCTACGAGCAGTACTTC
CASSSTWTSEAYEQYF
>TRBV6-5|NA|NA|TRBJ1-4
TGTGCCAGCAGTTCCGTCTGGGGCTCTAATGAAAAACTGTTTTTT
CASSSVWGSNEKLFF
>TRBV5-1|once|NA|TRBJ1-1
TGCGCCAGCAGCGGGACCTTCCGGCCGGGGGGCAGGTATACTGAAGCTTTCTTT
CASSGTFRPGGRYTEAFF
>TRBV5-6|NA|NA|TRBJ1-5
TGTGCCAGCAGCTTGGTTGGGCCGATGGGCAATCAGCCCCAGCATTTT
CASSLVGPMGNQPQHF
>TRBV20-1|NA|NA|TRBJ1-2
TGCAGTGCTAGACCCAGCTATGGCTACACCTTC
CSARPSYGYTF
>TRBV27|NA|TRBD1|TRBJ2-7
TGTGCCAGCAGTCCCCCGAGGACAGGGATCCTAAATGCCGCCTACGAGCAGTACTTC
CASSPPRTGILNAAYEQYF
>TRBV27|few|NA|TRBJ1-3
TGTGCCAGCAGCACCCGAAGGGGTGGAAACACCATATATTTT
CASSTRRGGNTIYF
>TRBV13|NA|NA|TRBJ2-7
TGTGCCAGCAGCTTCCTCCGGGGCTACGAGCAGTACTTC
CASSFLRGYEQYF
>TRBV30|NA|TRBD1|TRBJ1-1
TGTGCCTGGACCCACCCCGAAAGGGACAGGGGGCTGGGGGCGAACACTGAAGCTTTCTTT
CAWTHPERDRGLGANTEAFF
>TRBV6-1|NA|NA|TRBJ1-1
TGTGCCAGCAGTGATCTAGCCGCAGGGGACACTGAAGCTTTCTTT
CASSDLAAGDTEAFF
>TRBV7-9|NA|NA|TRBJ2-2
TGTGCCAGCATCAGAAGTCTAGGCGGGGAGCTGTTTTTT
CASIRSLGGELFF
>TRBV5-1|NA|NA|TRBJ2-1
TGCGCCAGCAGCGTCCGTAGCGGACTTTACAATGAGCAGTTCTTC
CASSVRSGLYNEQFF
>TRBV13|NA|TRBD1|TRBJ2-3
TGTGCCAGCAGCCCCGGGGACAGGGCAGAAGACACAGATACGCAGTATTTT
CASSPGDRAEDTDTQYF
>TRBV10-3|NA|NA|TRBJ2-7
TGTGCCATCAGTGAAGGCAGGGTGAACTACGAGCAGTACTTC
CAISEGRVNYEQYF
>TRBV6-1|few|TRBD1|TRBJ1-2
TGTGCCAGCAGTGAGCCGGGACAGGGGCGGGGCTACACCTTC
CASSEPGQGRGYTF
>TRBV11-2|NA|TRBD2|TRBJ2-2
TGTGCCAGCAGCTTAGTTATGTTGGTAGCGGGAGACACCGGGGAGCTGTTTTTT
CASSLVMLVAGDTGELFF
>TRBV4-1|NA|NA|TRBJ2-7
TGCGCCAGCAGCCAAGACCCACAGCTTATGGAGCAGTACTTC
CASSQDPQLMEQYF
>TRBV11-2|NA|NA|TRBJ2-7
TGTGCCAGCAGCGGCAGGTGGGCCTACGAGCAGTACTTC
CASSGRWAYEQYF
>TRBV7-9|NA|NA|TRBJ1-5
TGTGCCAGCAGCTCGGGGATTTCGGGAAATCAGCCCCAGCATTTT
CASSSGISGNQPQHF
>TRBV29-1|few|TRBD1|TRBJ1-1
TGCAGCGCAATACAGGGGCCCACTGAAGCTTTCTTT
CSAIQGPTEAFF
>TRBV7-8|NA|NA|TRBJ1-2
TGTGCCAGCAGCTTAGGGGGCAGGGCGAAAGCTAACTATGGCTACACCTTC
CASSLGGRAKANYGYTF
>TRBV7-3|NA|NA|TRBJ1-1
TGTGCCAGCAGCCAAGGACAGAACACTGAAGCTTTCTTT
CASSQGQNTEAFF
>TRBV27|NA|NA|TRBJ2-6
TGTGCCAGCAGCGTAGGGATCGGGGGGCTCTCTGGGGCCAACGTCCTGACTTTC
CASSVGIGGLSGANVLTF
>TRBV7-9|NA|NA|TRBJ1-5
TGTGCCAGCAGCCCGACCGGCGGGTATAGCAATCAGCCCCAGCATTTT
CASSPTGGYSNQPQHF
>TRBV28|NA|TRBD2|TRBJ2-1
TGTGCCATCGGCAGAGGGACTAATAATGAGCAGTTCTTC
CAIGRGTNNEQFF
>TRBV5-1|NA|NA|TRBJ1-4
TGCGCCAGCAGCTCAACTACAACTAATGAAAAACTGTTTTTT
CASSSTTTNEKLFF
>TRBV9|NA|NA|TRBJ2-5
TGTGCCAGCAGCCCAAAGGGGATCCCGGGGACCCAGTACTTC
CASSPKGIPGTQYF
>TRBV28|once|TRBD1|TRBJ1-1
TGTGCCAGCAGAGGGGACAGGGAAGCAGGGTACCAAGCTTTCTTT
CASRGDREAGYQAFF
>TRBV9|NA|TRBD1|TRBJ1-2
TGTGCCAGCAGCGCGAAGGGACAGGCCGGGGTCCTCCGTTATGGCTACACCTTC
CASSAKGQAGVLRYGYTF
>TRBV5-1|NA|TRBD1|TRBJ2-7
TGCGCCAGCAGCCTGGGACAGGGGTTGGACGAGCAGTACTTC
CASSLGQGLDEQYF